The T cell receptor (beta chain) described here comes from a study of cytomegalovirus exposure and HLA in healthy donors. Trimming cost V 5 bases and J 1 base, with 17 bases left between them. CDR3 size: 16 residues. CDR1 and CDR2 from the germline V gene are MNHEY and SMNVEV (reference sequence). It was with 60 Vbeta and 13 Jbeta primers that the PCR ran. Sequencing used immunoSEQ multiplex PCR; TCRdb keeps in-frame clones, though not all of them. The table shows about 210,000 clones, with approximately 80% occurring only once. The chain is built from TRBV27 and TRBJ1-1; D not resolved. The source is a man aged 30 to 39 in good health and CMV-seronegative. The sequenced material came from PBMCs. The CDR3, as DNA: TGTGCCAGCAGTCGCGGGGTCTTAAAGACGAACACTGAAGCTTTCTTT. This sequence encodes CASSRGVLKTNTEAFF.